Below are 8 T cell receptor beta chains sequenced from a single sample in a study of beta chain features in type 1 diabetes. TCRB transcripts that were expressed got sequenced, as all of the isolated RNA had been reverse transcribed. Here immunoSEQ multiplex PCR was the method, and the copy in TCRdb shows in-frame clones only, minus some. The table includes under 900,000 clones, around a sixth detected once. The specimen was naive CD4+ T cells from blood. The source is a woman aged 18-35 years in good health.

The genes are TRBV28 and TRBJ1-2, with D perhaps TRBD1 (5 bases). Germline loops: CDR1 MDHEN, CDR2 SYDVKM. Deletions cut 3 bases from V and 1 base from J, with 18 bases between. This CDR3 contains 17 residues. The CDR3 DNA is TGTGCCAGCAGTTTCCTTTCCGCCGGGACGCATAACTATGGCTACACCTTC. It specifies CASSFLSAGTHNYGYTF.

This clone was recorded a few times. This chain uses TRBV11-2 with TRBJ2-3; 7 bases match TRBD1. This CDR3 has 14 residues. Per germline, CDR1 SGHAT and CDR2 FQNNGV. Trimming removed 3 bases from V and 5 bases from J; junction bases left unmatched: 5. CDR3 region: CASSFMAGGDTQYF. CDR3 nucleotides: TGTGCCAGCAGCTTCATGGCAGGGGGAGATACGCAGTATTTT.

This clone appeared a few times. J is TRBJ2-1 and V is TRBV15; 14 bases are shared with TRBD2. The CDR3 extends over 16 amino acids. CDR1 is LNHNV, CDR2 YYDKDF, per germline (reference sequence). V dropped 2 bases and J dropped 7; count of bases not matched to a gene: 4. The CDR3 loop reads CATSRLGTSGRNEQFF. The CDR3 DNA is TGTGCCACCAGCAGACTCGGGACTAGCGGGAGAAATGAGCAGTTCTTC.

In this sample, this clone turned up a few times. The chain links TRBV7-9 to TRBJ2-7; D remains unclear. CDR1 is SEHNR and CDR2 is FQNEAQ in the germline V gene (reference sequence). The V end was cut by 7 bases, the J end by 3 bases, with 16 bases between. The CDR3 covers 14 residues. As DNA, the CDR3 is TGTGCCAGCACCGTCGACGGGCTCTTCTACGAGCAGTACTTC. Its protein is CASTVDGLFYEQYF.

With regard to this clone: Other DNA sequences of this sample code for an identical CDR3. DNA of the CDR3: TGTGCCAGCAGTTACGGGGGAAGGAACACTGAAGCTTTCTTT. Translated: CASSYGGRNTEAFF. J is TRBJ1-1 and V is TRBV6-5, with a possible D match to TRBD1 (5 bases). CDR1 MNHEY and CDR2 SVGAGI come from the germline V gene. This CDR3 has 14 amino acids. V was cut by 2 bases and J by 1 base, with 8 bases left in between.

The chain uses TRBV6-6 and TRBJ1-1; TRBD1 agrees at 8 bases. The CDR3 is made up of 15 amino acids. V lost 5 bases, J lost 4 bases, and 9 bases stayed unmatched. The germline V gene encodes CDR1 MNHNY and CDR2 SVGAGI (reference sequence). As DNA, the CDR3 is TGTGCCAGCAGTACGAGACAGGGGAGGGGCACTGAAGCTTTCTTT. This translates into CASSTRQGRGTEAFF.

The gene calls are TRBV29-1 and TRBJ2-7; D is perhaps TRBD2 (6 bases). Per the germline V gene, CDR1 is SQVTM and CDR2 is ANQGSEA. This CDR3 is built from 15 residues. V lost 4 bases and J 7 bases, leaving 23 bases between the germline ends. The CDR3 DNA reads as TGCAGCGTTGCGTCACTGGGTGGCGGGATGGGGGAGCAGTACTTC. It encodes CSVASLGGGMGEQYF.

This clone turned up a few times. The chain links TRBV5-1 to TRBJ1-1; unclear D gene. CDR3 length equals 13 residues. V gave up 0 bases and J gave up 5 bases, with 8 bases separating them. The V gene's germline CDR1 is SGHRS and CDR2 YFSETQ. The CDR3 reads CASSLVVGTEAFF. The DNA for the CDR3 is TGCGCCAGCAGCTTGGTGGTCGGAACTGAAGCTTTCTTT.